The next 31 T cell receptor beta chains were all read from a single sample in a study of shared clonotypes between healthy human individuals. Profiling relied on immunoSEQ multiplex PCR, and the TCRdb table lists in-frame clones only, not all of them. The data hold about 490,000 clones, with around 85% observed a single time. The specimen sequenced was PBMCs. Source of these receptors: a woman aged 40 to 50 in good health. Some clones in this sample may be carry-over from other donors' samples.

The rearrangement links TRBV5-1 to TRBJ2-1, with a tentative D call TRBD1 (5 bases). Germline V gene sequence: CDR1 SGHRS, CDR2 YFSETQ. Between the trimmed V and J ends, which lost 0 bases and 4 bases, there was a span of 14 bases. The CDR3 totals 16 residues. The CDR3 nucleotides are TGCGCCAGCAGCTTGGTTACAGGCCAGGCTTACAATGAGCAGTTCTTC. Translated: CASSLVTGQAYNEQFF.

V is TRBV29-1 and J is TRBJ1-2; the D gene is possibly TRBD1 (6 bases). Germline lookup yields CDR1 SQVTM and CDR2 ANQGSEA. The germline V and J ends were trimmed by 0 bases and 8 bases, with 16 bases remaining between them. The CDR3 has 14 amino acids. CDR3 amino acids: CSVEDLLGTLGYTF. CDR3 DNA sequence: TGCAGCGTTGAAGATCTTTTGGGGACACTAGGCTACACCTTC.

This clone was seen just once. The CDR3 DNA is TGTGCCAGTAGTAGGGCAGGGGGGGACAATCAGCCCCAGCATTTT. Its translation: CASSRAGGDNQPQHF. The genes are TRBV19 and TRBJ1-5; TRBD1 matches at 7 bases. Germline V gene data show CDR1 as LNHDA and CDR2 as SQIVND (reference sequence). The CDR3 runs to 15 residues. V dropped 4 bases and J dropped 3; count of bases not matched to a gene: 6.

The sample holds one count of this clone. V is TRBV10-3 and J is TRBJ1-2; 9 bases are a match to TRBD1. CDR3 length: 16 residues. Losses at the gene ends were 7 bases for V and 1 base for J; bases not matched to a gene: 10. The germline gives CDR1 ENHRY, CDR2 SYGVKD. The CDR3: CAITPGRDRVNYGYTF. CDR3 nucleotides: TGTGCCATCACCCCGGGCCGGGACAGGGTTAACTATGGCTACACCTTC.

The genes are TRBV11-2 and TRBJ1-4, with TRBD1 matching over 8 bases. The CDR3 sequence is 15 residues long. With V trimmed by 5 bases and J by 5 bases, 7 bases remained unmatched. Germline V gives CDR1 SGHAT, CDR2 FQNNGV. The CDR3 DNA sequence: TGTGCCAGCAGCCGAGGACAGGGCCCAAATGAAAAACTGTTTTTT. Residues: CASSRGQGPNEKLFF.

This clone was seen once. The chain couples TRBV5-6 to TRBJ2-2; D remains ambiguous. The ends were cut back, 4 bases at V and 15 bases at J, with 19 bases in the middle. CDR1 SGHDT and CDR2 YYEEEE come from the germline V gene. The CDR3 runs 13 residues. Here the CDR3 reads CASSNSAVTRMFF. In DNA form, the CDR3 reads TGTGCCAGCAGCAACTCGGCTGTTACGAGGATGTTTTTT.

The chain couples TRBV7-2 to TRBJ2-3; D may be TRBD2 (5 bases). Germline V gene lookup returns CDR1 SGHTA and CDR2 FQGNSA. This CDR3 spans 14 amino acids. V was cut by 2 bases and J by 5 bases, with 11 bases left in between. In DNA, the CDR3 is TGTGCCAGCAGCTTAAGCGGAGGTGAAGATACGCAGTATTTT. It translates to CASSLSGGEDTQYF. The entire variable domain, with the rest obtained from reference TRBV7-2 and TRBJ2-3, is as follows: GAGVSQSPSNKVTEKGKDVELRCDPISGHTALYWYRQSLGQGLEFLIYFQGNSAPDKSGLPSDRFSAERTGGSVSTLTIQRTQQEDSAVYLCASSLSGGEDTQYFGPGTRLTVL.

This chain joins TRBV18 and TRBJ2-3, with TRBD1 identical over 9 bases. Trimming took 8 bases from V and 4 from J; bases not matched to a gene: 16. Germline V gene sequence: CDR1 KGHSH, CDR2 LQKENI. This CDR3 comprises 17 residues. The CDR3 reads CASPPRGDRDAADTQYF. The CDR3 DNA reads TGTGCCAGCCCTCCAAGGGGGGACAGGGACGCAGCAGATACGCAGTATTTT.

This clone showed up just once. Compared with germline, one end of the junction differs, possibly owing to a read error. V is TRBV7-7 and J is TRBJ2-6; D not resolved. There are 16 residues in the CDR3. Per the germline V gene, CDR1 is SSHAT and CDR2 is FNYEAQ (reference sequence). CDR3 amino acids: CASSLNSGSGANVLTF. The CDR3 DNA follows: TGTGCTAGCAGCTTAAATTCCGGCTCTGGGGCCAACGTCCTGACTTTC.

The rearrangement links TRBV6-1 to TRBJ1-2, with D uncertain. V shed 1 base and J shed 4 bases, with 4 bases lying between them. From germline, CDR1 is MNHNS and CDR2 SASEGT. This CDR3 is built from 12 residues. CDR3 region: CASSEDRYGYTF. As DNA, the CDR3 is TGTGCCAGCAGTGAAGACCGCTATGGCTACACCTTC.

The table lists this clone with a few counts. The chain recombines TRBV6-5 with TRBJ1-1, with D unclear. CDR1 MNHEY and CDR2 SVGAGI come from the germline V gene. This CDR3 has 12 residues. V was cut by 5 bases and J by 7 bases, with 11 bases left in between. CDR3 in amino acids: CASSERYREAFF. CDR3 in DNA: TGTGCCAGCAGTGAGCGATATCGTGAAGCTTTCTTT.

This chain uses TRBV5-1 with TRBJ2-7, with 8 positions matching TRBD2. The CDR3 runs to 14 residues. Unmatched junction bases numbered 4, after V lost 3 bases and J lost 2 bases. CDR1 is SGHRS and CDR2 is YFSETQ in the germline V gene. The CDR3: CASSYGLAAYEQYF. In DNA form, the CDR3 reads TGCGCCAGCAGCTACGGACTAGCCGCCTACGAGCAGTACTTC.

Note on this clone: A far larger clone differs by one base, so this is likely a read error. Other DNA sequences from this sample encode an identical CDR3 as well. The V gene is TRBV28, the J gene TRBJ1-3, with D uncertain. The length of the CDR3 is 16 residues. Germline V CDR1 and CDR2: MDHEN, SYDVKM. V was trimmed by 2 bases and J by 4 bases, leaving 15 bases between them. The CDR3 region is CASSLRLLVGGNTIYF. The CDR3 coding sequence is TGTGCCAGCAGTTTAAGGTTATTGGTAGGCGGAAACACCATATATTTT.

As regards this clone: This likely traces to a read error, being one base from a far larger clone. The chain joins TRBV6-1 to TRBJ2-5; D may be TRBD1 or TRBD2 (5 bases each). This CDR3 is built from 13 residues. The germline CDR1 and CDR2 sequences are MNHNS and SASEGT. DNA for the CDR3: TGTACCAGCAGAGCACTAGGGGTGGAGACCCAGTACTTC. Translating gives CTSRALGVETQYF.

Details on this clone: A far larger clone is a single base away, which makes a read error likely. Other DNA sequences in this sample translate to the same CDR3. The chain employs TRBV29-1 and TRBJ1-2; D is ambiguous. The CDR3 length is 15 residues. CDR1 is SQVTM, CDR2 ANQGSEA, per germline. The V and J ends lost 5 bases and 1 base respectively, with 17 bases between them. CDR3 region: CSVNEDGGGNYGYTF. CDR3 sequence (DNA): TGCAGCGTTAATGAGGACGGCGGAGGTAACTATGGCTACACCTTC.

On this clone: A clone one base away is much larger, so this may be a read error. The identical CDR3 is also encoded by other nucleotide sequences in the sample. V is TRBV5-1 and J is TRBJ2-3, with TRBD2 identical over 13 bases. CDR1 and CDR2 (germline): SGHRS, YFSETQ. The CDR3 sequence is 16 residues long. The CDR3 DNA sequence: TGTGCCAGCAGCTTGGCCACTAGCGGGAGGGCAGATACGCAGTATTTT. Its translation: CASSLATSGRADTQYF.

The genes are TRBV5-1 and TRBJ2-5, with 8 positions matching TRBD2. Germline V lookup: CDR1 SGHRS, CDR2 YFSETQ. The CDR3 contains 14 residues. V dropped 3 bases and J dropped 2; count of bases not matched to a gene: 3. CDR3 sequence (DNA): TGCGCCAGCAGCTCTGGACTAGCACAAGAGACCCAGTACTTC. Protein: CASSSGLAQETQYF.

The chain is built from TRBV29-1 and TRBJ2-5, with a tentative D call TRBD2 (6 bases). The V end lost 7 bases, the J end lost 4 bases, and 13 bases lay between the germline ends. The germline V gene encodes CDR1 SQVTM and CDR2 ANQGSEA. The CDR3 covers 12 residues. The CDR3: CSAGLSGETQYF. The CDR3 nucleotides read TGCAGCGCGGGACTTTCAGGAGAGACCCAGTACTTC. Variable domain in full (rest from reference TRBV29-1 and TRBJ2-5): SAVISQKPSRDICQRGTSLTIQCQVDSQVTMMFWYRQQPGQSLTLIATANQGSEATYESGFVIDKFPISRPNLTFSTLTVSNMSPEDSSIYLCSAGLSGETQYFGPGTRLLVL.

With regard to this clone: One base separates it from a far larger clone, so it is likely a read error. Other DNA sequences from this sample encode an identical CDR3 as well. This CDR3 is CASTGGFEAFF. CDR3 in DNA: TGTGCCAGCACCGGAGGGTTTGAAGCCTTCTTT. The chain combines TRBV28 with TRBJ1-1; D gene unclear. This CDR3 contains 11 residues. Germline V CDR1 and CDR2: MDHEN, SYDVKM.

The chain employs TRBV4-1 and TRBJ2-2; 8 bases agree with TRBD2. Trimming cost V 4 bases and J 2 bases; bases outside gene matches: 18. The CDR3 is 20 amino acids. CDR1 MGHRA and CDR2 YSYEKL come from the germline V gene. CDR3 bases: TGCGCCAGCAGCCGCCGCCAAGGACCTGGAGTAGCGGGAAACACCGGGGAGCTGTTTTTT. It encodes CASSRRQGPGVAGNTGELFF.

The chain couples TRBV9 to TRBJ2-7; D may match TRBD1 or TRBD2 (6 bases each). From germline, CDR1 is SGDLS and CDR2 YYNGEE. Trimming pared 4 bases from V and 2 bases from J, leaving 19 bases between. The CDR3 totals 16 residues. Here the CDR3 DNA reads TGTGCCAGCAGCCCGCCCGGAGGGGGGCGGCCCTACGAGCAGTACTTC. This gives the protein CASSPPGGGRPYEQYF.

This clone was seen at least ten times. This chain links TRBV5-1 with TRBJ2-1; D is uncertain. The V end lost 0 bases, the J end lost 7 bases, and 5 bases lay between the germline ends. Germline loops: CDR1 SGHRS, CDR2 YFSETQ. CDR3 length equals 12 residues. The DNA of the CDR3 is TGCGCCAGCAGCTTGGCCCAAAATGAGCAGTTCTTC. The encoded protein is CASSLAQNEQFF.

At least ten counts were recorded for this clone. This chain joins TRBV2 and TRBJ1-4; maybe TRBD1 (5 bases). The CDR3 is 16 residues long. Germline CDR1 and CDR2: SNHLY and FYNNEI. V lost 1 base to trimming and J lost 8 bases, with 17 bases between them. The CDR3 DNA reads as TGTGCCAGCAGTGAAGGGACTCGGGGGGAAGAAGAAAAACTGTTTTTT. The encoded protein is CASSEGTRGEEEKLFF.

About this clone itself: A single base is all that separates this from a far larger clone, so a read error is likely. The chain links TRBV25-1 to TRBJ2-5; D perhaps matches TRBD1 (5 bases). This CDR3 is 14 amino acids long. CDR1 is MGHDK and CDR2 is SYGVNS in the germline V gene. V shed 3 bases and J shed 3 bases, with 11 bases lying between them. The chain's CDR3 is CASSEAGCKETQYF. The CDR3 coding sequence is TGTGCCAGCAGTGAGGCAGGGTGCAAAGAGACCCAGTACTTC.

For this clone: It is likely a read error: a sequence one base away is far more abundant. V gene TRBV15 combines with J gene TRBJ2-7, with TRBD1 matching over 7 bases. CDR3 length equals 15 residues. The germline gives CDR1 LNHNV, CDR2 YYDKDF (reference sequence). Losses at the gene ends were 0 bases for V and 3 bases for J; bases not matched to a gene: 5. The CDR3: CATSRDQGGFYEQYF. The CDR3 coding sequence is TGTGCCACCAGCAGAGATCAAGGGGGCTTCTACGAGCAGTACTTC.

Concerning this clone itself: A far larger clone is one base from this, pointing to a likely read error. Other DNA sequences from this sample encode an identical CDR3 as well. This chain uses TRBV11-2 with TRBJ2-7; 8 nucleotides line up with TRBD1. This CDR3 is built from 14 residues. Looked up from germline, CDR1 is SGHAT and CDR2 is FQNNGV. V lost 5 bases, J lost 2 bases, and 5 bases stayed unmatched. CDR3 nucleotides: TGTGCCAGCAGCCGTGACAGGGGCGCCTACGAGCAGTACTTC. It translates to CASSRDRGAYEQYF. The full variable domain, with the rest looked up from reference TRBV11-2 and TRBJ2-7, is EAGVAQSPRYKIIEKRQSVAFWCNPISGHATLYWYQQILGQGPKLLIQFQNNGVVDDSQLPKDRFSAERLKGVDSTLKIQPAKLEDSAVYLCASSRDRGAYEQYFGPGTRLTVT.

This chain connects TRBV7-9 to TRBJ2-1; D is uncertain. The CDR3 covers 12 residues. From germline, CDR1 is SEHNR and CDR2 FQNEAQ (reference sequence). Trimming took 0 bases from V and 8 from J, leaving 5 bases between them. The CDR3 coding sequence is TGTGCCAGCAGCTTAGCATCCCATGAGCAGTTCTTC. It encodes CASSLASHEQFF.

In its sample, this clone was seen once. Only one base separates this from a far larger clonotype, so it likely reflects a read error. The sample carries other DNA sequences with the same CDR3. J is TRBJ1-2 and V is TRBV15, with D possibly matching TRBD1 (5 bases). This CDR3 spans 16 amino acids. The V gene's germline CDR1 is LNHNV and CDR2 YYDKDF (reference sequence). The CDR3 DNA sequence: TGTGCCACAAGCAGAGAAGGGGTGACAACTAACTATGGCTACACCTTC. Encoded protein: CATSREGVTTNYGYTF.

The rearrangement uses TRBV7-8 and TRBJ2-2, with D possibly being TRBD1 or TRBD2 (5 bases each). V shed 1 base and J shed 7 bases, with 13 bases lying between them. The CDR3 is 15 amino acids. Germline CDR1 SGHVS, CDR2 FQNEAQ. The CDR3 loop reads CASSLEGRSDGELFF. The CDR3 DNA follows: TGTGCCAGCAGCTTAGAGGGGAGATCCGACGGGGAGCTGTTTTTT. Drawing the rest from reference TRBV7-8 and TRBJ2-2, the complete variable domain is GAGVSQSPRYKVAKRGQDVALRCDPISGHVSLFWYQQALGQGPEFLTYFQNEAQLDKSGLPSDRFFAERPEGSVSTLKIQRTQQEDSAVYLCASSLEGRSDGELFFGEGSRLTVL.

The chain couples TRBV6-6 to TRBJ1-4, with 7 bases identical to TRBD1. Losses at the gene ends were 5 bases for V and 4 bases for J; bases not matched to a gene: 7. This CDR3 spans 15 amino acids. From germline, CDR1 is MNHNY and CDR2 SVGAGI (reference sequence). CDR3 bases: TGTGCCAGCAGTCCCCGGGACAGCCTTAATGAAAAACTGTTTTTT. This codes for CASSPRDSLNEKLFF.

In this sample, this clone turned up a few times. A clone one base away is much larger, so this may be a read error. The V call is TRBV6-6, the J call TRBJ2-7, with D possibly TRBD2 on 6 matching bases. V dropped 5 bases and J dropped 2 bases, with 19 bases sitting between them. Germline V gene data show CDR1 as MNHNY and CDR2 as SVGAGI (reference sequence). The CDR3 totals 16 residues. For the CDR3, the DNA is TGTGCCAGCAGTCAAGGGGTGCAGGGACTCCCCTACGAGCAGTACTTC. The encoded protein is CASSQGVQGLPYEQYF.